What follows are 20 T cell receptor beta chains derived from one specimen sequenced in a study of T cell responses to AZD1222 COVID-19 vaccine. Clones were sequenced by immunoSEQ multiplex PCR, and TCRdb holds only the in-frame ones, with some missing. The table records about 180,000 clones, 85% to 90% of them present only once. The source was peripheral blood, collected 28 days after the second dose of the MenACWY control vaccine. The receptor set was obtained from an adult who received the MenACWY meningococcal vaccine as a control.

The chain joins TRBV10-3 to TRBJ1-3; 7 nucleotides match TRBD1. The CDR3 loop spans 16 amino acids. Losses at the gene ends were 8 bases for V and 6 bases for J; bases not matched to a gene: 16. Germline V gives CDR1 ENHRY, CDR2 SYGVKD. CDR3 coding DNA: TGTGCCATCTTGGCAGGGGGGTCCGACTCGGCAAACACCATATATTTT. Its translation is CAILAGGSDSANTIYF.

This clone appeared a single time. The chain joins TRBV5-5 to TRBJ1-6; D is possibly TRBD1 (6 bases). Trimming pared 2 bases from V and 5 bases from J, leaving 8 bases between. The germline V gene has CDR1 SGHKS and CDR2 YYEKEE (reference sequence). This CDR3 comprises 14 residues. The CDR3 DNA follows: TGTGCCAGCAGCTTCCAGGGGAATAATTCACCCCTCCACTTT. Residues: CASSFQGNNSPLHF.

V usage is TRBV3-1 (or the pseudogene TRBV3-2) and J usage is TRBJ1-5; 9 nucleotides line up with TRBD1. CDR3 size: 15 residues. Germline V gene sequence: CDR1 LGHDT, CDR2 YNNKEL (reference sequence). J was trimmed by 7 bases and V by 4 bases; bases with no gene match: 8. Here the CDR3 reads CASSPLGQGSQPQHF. CDR3 DNA sequence: TGTGCCAGCAGCCCCCTCGGACAGGGGAGCCAGCCCCAGCATTTT.

The chain employs TRBV3-1 (or the pseudogene TRBV3-2) and TRBJ1-4; no reliable D call. This CDR3 is 14 amino acids long. V lost 1 base, J lost 7 bases, and 10 bases lay in between. CDR1 and CDR2 (germline): LGHDT, YNNKEL (reference sequence). The chain's CDR3 is CASSQGGTGEKLFF. The CDR3 DNA reads as TGTGCCAGCAGCCAAGGGGGTACGGGTGAAAAACTGTTTTTT.

This CDR3 reads CASSLEGPDSILAKNIQYF. The CDR3 coding sequence is TGTGCCAGCAGCTTAGAGGGTCCGGATTCTATACTAGCCAAAAACATTCAGTACTTC. The rearrangement uses TRBV7-9 and TRBJ2-4; D unresolved. Germline V gives CDR1 SEHNR, CDR2 FQNEAQ (reference sequence). V was pared by 1 base and J by 0 bases, with 19 bases between. CDR3 length: 19 residues.

The genes are TRBV5-4 and TRBJ2-3; 11 bases are shared with TRBD2. Germline V lookup: CDR1 SGHNT, CDR2 YYREEE (reference sequence). The V and J ends lost 6 bases and 6 bases, in that order; junction bases with no gene match: 15. CDR3 size: 17 residues. The CDR3 sequence is CASTSGIAGGPGDTQYF. The CDR3, as DNA: TGTGCCAGCACCTCTGGGATAGCGGGAGGGCCGGGGGATACGCAGTATTTT.

The rearrangement uses TRBV11-3 and TRBJ2-1; D unresolved. Trimming took 6 bases from V and 10 from J, leaving 13 bases between them. Germline V gene data show CDR1 as SGHNT and CDR2 as YENEEA. The CDR3 runs 12 residues. The chain's CDR3 is CASSRFQTEQFF. The CDR3 nucleotides are TGTGCCAGCAGTCGATTCCAGACCGAGCAGTTCTTC.

The chain joins TRBV7-2 to TRBJ1-2; D not certain. CDR3 length: 15 residues. Germline lookup yields CDR1 SGHTA and CDR2 FQGNSA. V lost 5 bases and J 4 bases, leaving 17 bases between the germline ends. CDR3: CASSPDYQAIYGYTF. CDR3 nucleotides: TGTGCCAGCAGCCCTGATTATCAAGCAATCTATGGCTACACCTTC.

This chain links TRBV27 with TRBJ1-6; 7 bases line up with TRBD1. This CDR3 has 15 residues. In germline, CDR1 is MNHEY, CDR2 SMNVEV (reference sequence). V shed 3 bases, J shed 10 bases, and the junction held 9 bases outside the gene matches. CDR3 loop: CASSFAATGYSPLHF. As DNA, the CDR3 is TGTGCCAGCAGTTTCGCGGCGACAGGGTACTCACCCCTCCACTTT.

The chain carries TRBV24-1 and TRBJ1-5; D is uncertain. In germline, CDR1 is KGHDR, CDR2 SFDVKD. Deletions cut 4 bases from V and 4 bases from J, with 4 bases between. CDR3 length equals 12 residues. CDR3 nucleotide sequence: TGTGCCACCAGTGAGACTAATCAGCCCCAGCATTTT. Residues: CATSETNQPQHF.

The chain links TRBV18 to TRBJ1-1; no definite D call. V was pared by 1 base and J by 4 bases, with 7 bases between. The V gene's germline CDR1 is KGHSH and CDR2 LQKENI. CDR3 length: 13 amino acids. The CDR3 loop reads CASSPQVSTEAFF. CDR3 DNA: TGTGCCAGCTCACCACAGGTCAGCACTGAAGCTTTCTTT. The variable domain in full, completed from reference TRBV18 and TRBJ1-1, reads NAGVMQNPRHLVRRRGQEARLRCSPMKGHSHVYWYRQLPEEGLKFMVYLQKENIIDESGMPKERFSAEFPKEGPSILRIQQVVRGDSAAYFCASSPQVSTEAFFGQGTRLTVV.

This chain joins TRBV30 and TRBJ2-7; D unresolved. The V gene lost 5 bases and the J gene lost 4 bases, with 15 bases spanning the gap. The CDR3 is 13 amino acids. Germline-derived CDR1 and CDR2 are GTSNPN and SVGIG (reference sequence). DNA of the CDR3: TGTGCCTGGGCCCCATTCCCACCTTACGAGCAGTACTTC. Its translation: CAWAPFPPYEQYF.

The CDR3 loop reads CASSIRRDRANQPQHF. The DNA of the CDR3 is TGTGCCAGTAGTATACGACGGGACAGGGCTAATCAGCCCCAGCATTTT. This sequence joins TRBV19 and TRBJ1-5; the match to TRBD1 covers 9 bases. Germline V gene data show CDR1 as LNHDA and CDR2 as SQIVND (reference sequence). The CDR3 is 16 residues long. Germline trimming cut 2 bases from V and 4 bases from J; bases unmatched to any gene: 6.

The V and J genes are TRBV7-2 and TRBJ2-7, with D possibly being TRBD2 (6 bases). Trimming took off 3 bases at V and 0 bases at J, with 12 bases between the two ends. The CDR3 extends over 15 amino acids. Germline V gene sequence: CDR1 SGHTA, CDR2 FQGNSA. CDR3 residues: CASSFGGGNSYEQYF. In nucleotides, the CDR3 is TGTGCCAGCAGCTTCGGGGGTGGAAACTCCTACGAGCAGTACTTC.

This clone has just a few counts. This chain connects TRBV28 to TRBJ1-5, with 7 bases that match TRBD1. Per germline, CDR1 MDHEN and CDR2 SYDVKM. The V segment lost 4 bases and the J segment 11 bases; nucleotides outside the gene matches: 14. This CDR3 is built from 15 residues. CDR3 residues: CASSSSGTVHGSQHF. As DNA, the CDR3 is TGTGCCAGCAGTTCCTCGGGGACAGTCCACGGATCCCAGCATTTT. The whole variable domain, filled in from reference TRBV28 and TRBJ1-5, reads DVKVTQSSRYLVKRTGEKVFLECVQDMDHENMFWYRQDPGLGLRLIYFSYDVKMKEKGDIPEGYSVSREKKERFSLILESASTNQTSMYLCASSSSGTVHGSQHFGDGTRLSIL.

This chain joins TRBV28 and TRBJ2-7; 8 bases are a match to TRBD1. The germline V gene encodes CDR1 MDHEN and CDR2 SYDVKM. The CDR3 is 17 residues long. V trimming: 3 bases; J trimming: 1 base; junction bases outside the gene matches: 11. The CDR3 coding sequence is TGTGCCAGCAGTTTCGTTCGGGACAGGCTCACTTCCTACGAGCAGTACTTC. It specifies CASSFVRDRLTSYEQYF. The full variable domain, in which reference TRBV28 and TRBJ2-7 provide the parts outside the CDR3, is DVKVTQSSRYLVKRTGEKVFLECVQDMDHENMFWYRQDPGLGLRLIYFSYDVKMKEKGDIPEGYSVSREKKERFSLILESASTNQTSMYLCASSFVRDRLTSYEQYFGPGTRLTVT.

This clone was counted only a few times. This chain links TRBV6-5 with TRBJ1-1; D gene uncertain. The CDR3 is 13 amino acids. The germline V gene encodes CDR1 MNHEY and CDR2 SVGAGI. Trimming took off 0 bases at V and 5 bases at J, with 7 bases between the two ends. The CDR3 region is CASSYSPRTEAFF. CDR3 coding DNA: TGTGCCAGCAGTTACTCCCCAAGAACTGAAGCTTTCTTT.

The CDR3 nucleotides read TGTGCCAGCAGTTCCCCCTCCAGGAGTCCCTACGAGCAGTACTTC. Translating it yields CASSSPSRSPYEQYF. The genes are TRBV6-5 and TRBJ2-7, with no clear D. Germline V CDR1 and CDR2: MNHEY, SVGAGI. Trimming removed 4 bases at V and 2 bases at J, with 15 bases between. There are 15 residues in the CDR3.

The chain combines TRBV4-3 with TRBJ2-3, with 14 bases aligning to TRBD2. J was trimmed by 10 bases and V by 3 bases; bases with no gene match: 15. The germline V gene has CDR1 LGHNA and CDR2 YSLEER. The CDR3 length is 18 residues. This CDR3 is CASSQQLTGTSGSGAQYF. In DNA form, the CDR3 reads TGCGCCAGCAGCCAGCAACTTACCGGGACTAGCGGGAGCGGGGCGCAGTATTTT.

The chain uses TRBV27 and TRBJ1-1, with TRBD1 matching over 8 bases. V lost 3 bases to trimming and J lost 7 bases; unmatched junction nucleotides: 4. Germline V lookup: CDR1 MNHEY, CDR2 SMNVEV (reference sequence). This CDR3 comprises 13 residues. CDR3 loop: CASSFGQGNEAFF. The CDR3 coding sequence is TGTGCCAGCAGTTTCGGACAGGGTAATGAAGCTTTCTTT.